Below, 29 T cell receptor beta chains from the same sample are listed, as sequenced in a study of T-cell reconstitution after alpha-beta-depleted transplantation in children. Using unique molecular identifiers, the investigators prepared the TCRbeta library. MiXCR was run by TCRdb on the PCR reads, yielding one entry per CDR3 protein. The sample comprises a few hundred thousand distinct CDR3 sequences, 9.7% of which are singletons, and roughly 5.1% rests with the top ten. The sample consisted of PBMCs from the stem cell graft donor, taken from the stem cell graft. These receptors were obtained from a human donor who donated a stem cell graft to a child with SCID.

With respect to this clonotype: A much more abundant neighbour one base away suggests this may be a read error. This chain connects TRBV4-3 to TRBJ2-7, with 7 bases aligning to TRBD2. The germline V gene has CDR1 LGHNA and CDR2 YSLEER. This CDR3 has 16 amino acids. This CDR3 reads CAGSQDPGGETYEQYF. The CDR3 coding sequence is TGCGCCGGCAGCCAAGATCCTGGGGGGGAAACCTACGAGCAGTACTTC.

This clonotype has ten or more counts. The V gene is TRBV4-1, the J gene TRBJ1-2, with a tentative D call TRBD1 (5 bases). In germline, CDR1 is MGHRA, CDR2 YSYEKL. V was trimmed by 0 bases and J by 5 bases, leaving 13 bases between them. CDR3 length: 15 amino acids. CDR3 sequence: CASSQDPGVRYGYTF. CDR3 DNA sequence: TGCGCCAGCAGCCAAGATCCGGGGGTTCGGTATGGCTACACCTTC.

At least ten counts were recorded for this clonotype. The chain is built from TRBV5-1 and TRBJ1-1; D may be TRBD1 (5 bases). Germline CDR1 is SGHRS and CDR2 is YFSETQ. V lost 5 bases to trimming and J lost 5 bases, with 16 bases between them. CDR3 length: 14 residues. The CDR3 bases are TGCGCCAGCAGACGTGCGGGGGAGGTGACTGAAGCTTTCTTT. It is translated as CASRRAGEVTEAFF.

V is TRBV18 and J is TRBJ2-1, with TRBD1 matching 7 bases. The germline gives CDR1 KGHSH, CDR2 LQKENI. The CDR3 is 14 amino acids. V lost 0 bases to trimming and J lost 8 bases; unmatched junction nucleotides: 4. The CDR3 DNA sequence: TGTGCCAGCTCACCACCGACAGGGACCGATGAGCAGTTCTTC. Protein sequence: CASSPPTGTDEQFF.

This clonotype was counted many times. This chain uses TRBV12-3 or TRBV12-4 with TRBJ2-2; D could derive from TRBD1 or TRBD2 (5 bases each). Trimming took 5 bases from V and 3 from J, leaving 13 bases between them. The CDR3 runs 15 residues. The DNA for the CDR3 is TGTGCCAGCAGTGGGGACCGCTATGACACCGGGGAGCTGTTTTTT. Its protein product is CASSGDRYDTGELFF.

This clonotype was observed many times. The chain recombines TRBV20-1 with TRBJ2-1, with no clear D. The CDR3 is 12 amino acids. V lost 0 bases to trimming and J lost 7 bases, with 7 bases between them. CDR1 is DFQATT, CDR2 SNEGSKA, per germline (reference sequence). CDR3: CSARDPRNEQFF. CDR3 nucleotide sequence: TGCAGTGCTAGAGATCCCAGGAATGAGCAGTTCTTC.

This clonotype was seen ten or more times. This rearrangement joins TRBV10-2 to TRBJ1-1, with D possibly matching TRBD1 (6 bases). This CDR3 region has 14 residues. Germline V gene lookup returns CDR1 WSHSY and CDR2 SAAADI. V gave up 6 bases and J gave up 1 base, with 12 bases separating them. The CDR3 region has the DNA TGCGCCAGCAGCCGGACAGTCTCGAACACTGAAGCTTTCTTT. This sequence encodes CASSRTVSNTEAFF.

This chain connects TRBV5-1 to TRBJ2-2; TRBD1 is a possible D gene (6 bases). V shed 4 bases and J shed 0 bases, with 19 bases lying between them. In germline, CDR1 is SGHRS, CDR2 YFSETQ. The CDR3 has 18 residues. CDR3 in amino acids: CASSLQPGDTANTGELFF. CDR3 sequence (DNA): TGCGCCAGCAGCCTTCAACCCGGGGACACCGCGAACACCGGGGAGCTGTTTTTT.

The sample holds many counts of this clonotype. The V and J genes are TRBV5-6 and TRBJ1-1; D gene unclear. The CDR3 length is 19 residues. V lost 3 bases, J lost 0 bases, and 24 bases lay in between. Germline CDR1 reads SGHDT; CDR2 reads YYEEEE. This chain's CDR3 is CASSWEPGRGSFMNTEAFF. Written as DNA, the CDR3 is TGTGCCAGCAGCTGGGAACCGGGCCGAGGAAGCTTCATGAACACTGAAGCTTTCTTT.

This clonotype was recorded once. The chain links TRBV20-1 to TRBJ2-7, with D perhaps matching TRBD1 (6 bases). The CDR3 sequence is 13 residues long. CDR1 DFQATT and CDR2 SNEGSKA come from the germline V gene (reference sequence). Trimming took off 8 bases at V and 2 bases at J, with 16 bases between the two ends. The CDR3 reads CSTSPTGTYEQYF. CDR3 DNA sequence: TGCAGTACCAGCCCGACAGGTACCTACGAGCAGTACTTC.

Written as DNA, the CDR3 is TGCGCCAGCAGCCAAGATCGGAGCCCCAGCTCCTACAATGAGCAGTTCTTC. Amino acid sequence: CASSQDRSPSSYNEQFF. The chain carries TRBV4-3 and TRBJ2-1; no definite D call. Germline CDR1 LGHNA, CDR2 YSLEER. CDR3 length: 17 amino acids. The V end was cut by 0 bases, the J end by 0 bases, with 12 bases between.

V usage is TRBV7-9 and J usage is TRBJ1-1; no firm D call. The CDR3 is 15 residues long. Trimming took off 5 bases at V and 1 base at J, with 14 bases between the two ends. Germline-derived CDR1 and CDR2 are SEHNR and FQNEAQ (reference sequence). In nucleotides, the CDR3 is TGTGCCAGCAGCCTCGGAGGCAGCCCGAACACTGAAGCTTTCTTT. Translated, it gives CASSLGGSPNTEAFF.

This chain links TRBV12-3 or TRBV12-4 with TRBJ1-6; D might be TRBD1 (5 bases). The length of the CDR3 is 15 residues. The V end lost 2 bases, the J end lost 9 bases, and 14 bases lay between the germline ends. CDR3 protein: CASSLIGDGGSPLHF. DNA of the CDR3: TGTGCCAGCAGTTTAATAGGAGACGGGGGTTCACCCCTCCACTTT.

This clonotype was observed many times. This chain links TRBV20-1 with TRBJ2-3, with TRBD1 matching over 7 bases. This CDR3 spans 15 amino acids. The V and J ends lost 4 bases and 4 bases, in that order; junction bases with no gene match: 11. Germline values: CDR1 DFQATT, CDR2 SNEGSKA (reference sequence). Here the CDR3 reads CSATSPGQRSDTQYF. In DNA form, the CDR3 reads TGCAGTGCTACCTCGCCGGGACAGAGGTCAGATACGCAGTATTTT.

The rearrangement joins TRBV29-1 to TRBJ1-1; D is uncertain. The CDR3 is 13 residues long. V lost 8 bases and J 4 bases, leaving 17 bases between the germline ends. Germline V gives CDR1 SQVTM, CDR2 ANQGSEA. The CDR3 protein is CSSTPFLGTEAFF. CDR3 nucleotides: TGCAGCTCCACCCCTTTTTTGGGCACTGAAGCTTTCTTT.

This clonotype occurred many times. The rearrangement uses TRBV19 and TRBJ1-1, with a weak D call TRBD1 (6 bases). There are 13 residues in the CDR3. Germline assignment: CDR1 LNHDA and CDR2 SQIVND (reference sequence). V was trimmed by 5 bases and J by 7 bases, leaving 14 bases between them. The DNA of the CDR3 is TGTGCCAGTAGTCCCAGAGACAGGTATGAAGCTTTCTTT. It specifies CASSPRDRYEAFF.

The sample holds many counts of this clonotype. The chain links TRBV5-5 to TRBJ2-5, with 10 bases lining up with TRBD2. With V trimmed by 4 bases and J by 2 bases, 5 bases remained unmatched. CDR1 is SGHKS, CDR2 YYEKEE, per germline (reference sequence). This CDR3 region has 15 residues. CDR3 loop: CASSVLAGSQETQYF. The CDR3 DNA is TGTGCCAGCAGCGTACTAGCGGGGAGTCAAGAGACCCAGTACTTC.

Ten or more counts support this clonotype. V is TRBV27 and J is TRBJ1-6; 8 bases are shared with TRBD1. Looked up from germline, CDR1 is MNHEY and CDR2 is SMNVEV (reference sequence). After removal of 5 bases from V and 10 bases from J, the junction contained 10 bases not matched to a gene. This CDR3 spans 15 amino acids. CDR3 protein: CASSLRTGPGSPLHF. The CDR3 nucleotides read TGTGCCAGCAGTCTCCGGACAGGGCCTGGGTCACCCCTCCACTTT.

This clonotype was picked up many times. The CDR3 is CATSVSGAGYGYTF. CDR3 bases: TGTGCCACGAGCGTCTCGGGTGCCGGCTATGGCTACACCTTC. The chain uses TRBV6-5 and TRBJ1-2; the D is unclear. Trimming left V 10 bases short and J 4 bases short, with 19 bases between. There are 14 residues in the CDR3. CDR1 is MNHEY, CDR2 SVGAGI, per germline.

Remarks on this clonotype: This may come from a read error, since a much larger clone is one base off. No conserved phenylalanine or tryptophan ends this CDR3, so it is likely a read error. This chain uses TRBV7-3 with TRBJ1-1; D might be TRBD1 (6 bases). The CDR3 has 14 residues. The germline V gene has CDR1 SGHTA and CDR2 FQGTGA. Trimming removed 4 bases from V and 6 bases from J, with 15 bases in between. The CDR3 region has the DNA TGTGCCAGCAGCTCCGCTGGGGGGGCTTCTGAAGCTTTCTTA. Its translation: CASSSAGGASEAFL.

Many counts were recorded for this clonotype. This chain connects TRBV5-5 to TRBJ1-4; 8 bases are a match to TRBD1. V lost 0 bases to trimming and J lost 7 bases; unmatched junction nucleotides: 8. The germline V gene has CDR1 SGHKS and CDR2 YYEKEE (reference sequence). The length of the CDR3 is 16 residues. CDR3 residues: CASSLVPGGGGEKLFF. Here the CDR3 DNA reads TGTGCCAGCAGCTTGGTACCAGGGGGCGGTGGTGAAAAACTGTTTTTT.

This clonotype has a handful of counts. Here the CDR3 DNA reads TGTGCCAGCAGTTACTCTGGGGAGGATGCTGAAGCTTTCTTT. Protein product: CASSYSGEDAEAFF. The chain carries TRBV6-5 and TRBJ1-1; D is unclear. The CDR3 has 14 residues. V was pared by 0 bases and J by 6 bases, with 11 bases between. Looked up from germline, CDR1 is MNHEY and CDR2 is SVGAGI.

The table lists this clonotype with many counts. The CDR3 nucleotides read TGTGCCAGCAGCGAACAGGGGGATGAGGACACTGAAGCTTTCTTT. It yields the protein CASSEQGDEDTEAFF. The chain uses TRBV3-1 and TRBJ1-1; 8 bases line up with TRBD1. This CDR3 is built from 15 residues. Trimming took 5 bases from V and 3 from J; bases not matched to a gene: 8. In germline, CDR1 is LGHDT, CDR2 YNNKEL (reference sequence). Drawing the rest from reference TRBV3-1 and TRBJ1-1, the complete variable domain is DTAVSQTPKYLVTQMGNDKSIKCEQNLGHDTMYWYKQDSKKFLKIMFSYNNKELIINETVPNRFSPKSPDKAHLNLHINSLELGDSAVYFCASSEQGDEDTEAFFGQGTRLTVV.

This clonotype was found many times. The chain has TRBV20-1 and TRBJ1-1; no reliable D call. The CDR3 consists of 11 residues. Looked up from germline, CDR1 is DFQATT and CDR2 is SNEGSKA (reference sequence). The V end was cut by 6 bases, the J end by 12 bases, with 17 bases between. The CDR3 protein is CSAEQVRATFF. The CDR3 DNA sequence: TGCAGTGCGGAGCAGGTTCGTGCGACTTTCTTT.

In its sample, this clonotype was seen many times. The gene calls are TRBV7-2 and TRBJ2-5, with D hard to call. The germline V gene has CDR1 SGHTA and CDR2 FQGNSA. Trimming cost V 2 bases and J 4 bases, with 11 bases left between them. This CDR3 region has 14 residues. This CDR3 is CASSLSGSGETQYF. The CDR3 DNA follows: TGTGCCAGCAGCTTAAGTGGGTCGGGAGAGACCCAGTACTTC.

There are many counts of this clonotype. The V and J genes are TRBV12-3 or TRBV12-4 and TRBJ1-1; D is ambiguous. The CDR3 sequence is 13 residues long. V was trimmed by 5 bases and J by 11 bases, leaving 18 bases between them. CDR3 residues: CASSQGPGRWAFF. The CDR3 bases are TGTGCCAGCAGTCAAGGTCCCGGGAGGTGGGCTTTCTTT.

This clonotype was seen at least ten times. This chain connects TRBV3-1 to TRBJ1-5; D unclear. Trimming left V 2 bases short and J 0 bases short, with 5 bases between. This CDR3 is 14 amino acids long. Germline assignment: CDR1 LGHDT and CDR2 YNNKEL (reference sequence). The CDR3 loop is CASSQSVSNQPQHF. For the CDR3, the DNA is TGTGCCAGCAGCCAATCCGTTAGCAATCAGCCCCAGCATTTT.

In its sample, this clonotype was seen many times. This chain uses TRBV7-7 with TRBJ2-1; 8 nucleotides align to TRBD1. The germline gives CDR1 SSHAT, CDR2 FNYEAQ (reference sequence). The V gene end was trimmed by 0 bases and the J gene end by 7 bases; junction bases not matched to a gene: 5. The CDR3 loop spans 15 amino acids. The CDR3, as DNA: TGTGCCAGCAGCTTAGCGCGGGGACAGGAAAATGAGCAGTTCTTC. Translation gives CASSLARGQENEQFF.

This clonotype was counted ten times or more. The chain combines TRBV5-6 with TRBJ2-2; D call uncertain. Trimming took 2 bases from V and 1 from J, leaving 9 bases between them. The CDR3 sequence is 15 residues long. Germline V gives CDR1 SGHDT, CDR2 YYEEEE. The CDR3 bases are TGTGCCAGCAGCTTTGCTCCGAGGAACACCGGGGAGCTGTTTTTT. Translated: CASSFAPRNTGELFF.